The 2 T cell receptor beta chains reported below all come from one sample, sequenced in a study of Graves' ophthalmopathy and Graves' hyperthyroidism. CDR3 regions of TCR beta were amplified from RNA transcripts. The first round was an RT-PCR with HTBI primers, and the second round was a multiplex PCR. TCRdb reprocessed the multiplex PCR reads with MiXCR, giving one entry per CDR3 protein. The sample yields about 390,000 distinct CDR3 sequences, approximately 18% seen once. The sequencing input was peripheral blood. These TCRs come from an adult woman with stable Graves' hyperthyroidism.

This clonotype was recorded at least ten times. The chain uses TRBV12-3 or TRBV12-4 and TRBJ1-1; D is perhaps TRBD1 (5 bases). V lost 6 bases, J lost 1 base, and 24 bases lay in between. The CDR3 extends over 18 amino acids. The CDR3 bases are TGTGCCAGCAGCCAGGAATTAGACAGCCAGAACCCGAACACTGAAGCTTTCTTT. It translates to CASSQELDSQNPNTEAFF.

The sample holds many counts of this clonotype. The J gene is TRBJ2-7, the V gene TRBV10-3; tentative D call: TRBD2 (5 bases). V dropped 5 bases and J dropped 5 bases, with 19 bases sitting between them. Germline V lookup: CDR1 ENHRY, CDR2 SYGVKD. CDR3 size: 15 residues. CDR3 in amino acids: CAISRGAFNSDEQYF. Written as DNA, the CDR3 is TGTGCCATCAGTCGGGGTGCTTTCAACTCTGACGAGCAGTACTTC.